This TCR beta chain is drawn from a study of T cell responses to AZD1222 COVID-19 vaccine. Study-level points and caveats: Spike-specific TCR depth and breadth grew after two AZD1222 doses. The study found vaccine-associated CD4 TCRs spanning spike, dominant at 160-218 and 743-854. Donors were largely white British and mainly female; clonal diversity was possibly underestimated.

Germline V lookup: CDR1 MNHEY, CDR2 SVGAGI. V was shortened by 6 bases and J by 6 bases, with 12 bases between the two germline ends. CDR3 length equals 14 residues. In regard to this clone: The antigen is not known.

Using immunoSEQ multiplex PCR, the repertoire was profiled, and TCRdb retains in-frame clones only, with some absent. The sample includes about 96,000 clones, about 93% of them seen just once. The chain combines TRBV6-5 with TRBJ1-6; weak D call: TRBD1 (5 bases). The sequencing used peripheral blood, collected on day 0 of MenACWY control vaccination. The sequence derives from an adult in good health. The CDR3 DNA follows: TGTGCCAGCAGCGGGGCTCCGGGTAATTCACCCCTCCACTTT. It is translated as CASSGAPGNSPLHF.